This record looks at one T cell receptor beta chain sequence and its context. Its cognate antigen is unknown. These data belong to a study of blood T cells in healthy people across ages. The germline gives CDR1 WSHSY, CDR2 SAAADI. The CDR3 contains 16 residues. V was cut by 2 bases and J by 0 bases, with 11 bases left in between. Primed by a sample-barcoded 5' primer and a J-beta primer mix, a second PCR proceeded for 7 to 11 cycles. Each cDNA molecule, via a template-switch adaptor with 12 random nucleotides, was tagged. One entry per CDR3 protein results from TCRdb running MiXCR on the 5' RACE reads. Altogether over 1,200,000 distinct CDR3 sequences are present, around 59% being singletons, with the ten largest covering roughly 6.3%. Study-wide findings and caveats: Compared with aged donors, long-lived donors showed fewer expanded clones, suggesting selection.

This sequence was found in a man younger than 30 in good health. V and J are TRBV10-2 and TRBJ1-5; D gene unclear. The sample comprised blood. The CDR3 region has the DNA TGCGCCAGCAGTGAGCCCCTTGTGGGTAGCAATCAGCCCCAGCATTTT. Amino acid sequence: CASSEPLVGSNQPQHF.